The rows below give T cell receptor beta chains drawn from one sample of a study of blood T cell repertoires in COVID-19. TCRdb's copy holds only in-frame clones and misses some; the assay was immunoSEQ multiplex PCR. Counted here are just over 300,000 clones, about 90% occurring once; the ten biggest clones make up 3.5% to 4.5%. Sequences were obtained from PBMCs or T cells enriched from blood (not recorded which). Receptor source: a woman between 18 and 29 years old with acute COVID-19. Each CDR3 is given with its conserved first and last residue. Each record gives: V gene, CDR3 protein.

TRBV28	CASRKGGRAPYEQYF
TRBV19	CASRSEVSGNTIYF
TRBV6-5	CASSRTGGYYGYTF
TRBV3-1/TRBV3-2	CASTRGTGRNEQYF
TRBV9	CASSVLGQEQFF
TRBV28	CASSFGQDYGYTF
TRBV20-1	CSARGLDTQYF
TRBV2	CASILAEQETQYF
TRBV28	CASSSSGTGVRGTDTQYF
TRBV28	CASRGLQETQYF
TRBV2	CASSWGTGNSGANVLTF
TRBV28	CASSLGWGDQETQYF
TRBV11-2	CASSTWDSFTGELFF
TRBV6-5	CASSYSSFSIAEAFF
TRBV2	CASRGLQVTDTQYF
TRBV11-2	CASSFEAGTYEQYF
TRBV2	CASSEGRITGYLTSYEQYF
TRBV5-1	CASSLGSSGWEGYTF
TRBV19	CASSIRPAGNEKLFF
TRBV6-5	CASSYGQGKATFF
TRBV30	CAWRRGGNTEAFF
TRBV28	CASSLGMGQVLSGNTIYF
TRBV15	CATSRDGGTASSYEQYF
TRBV14	CASRRSVETEAFF
TRBV7-2	CASSQVPGQGPQETQYF
TRBV5-1	CASSLIGRGSTEAFF
TRBV15	CATSRGSTSGSYEQYF
TRBV27	CASSFLIGTAGGELFF
TRBV5-1	CASSTGQGGFNEQFF
TRBV19	CASSSDRLNTEAFF
TRBV2	CASSPGLASTYEQYF
TRBV21-1	CASSNSPRHTTNEKLFF
TRBV10-1	CASSAGTGAYEQYF
TRBV21-1	CASSKEVNLSSGNTIYF
TRBV19	CASQEGAETQYF
TRBV27	CASSFRGSYYNEQFF
TRBV2	CASSLLDRGTEAFF
TRBV7-3	CASSVTGTTYEQYF
TRBV7-3	CASSTYSTRYNEQFF
TRBV5-1	CASSFSVGPGGEQYF
TRBV6-5	CASSYLVAEGTYEQYF
TRBV27	CASSSILGGSTTEAFF
TRBV30	CAWSLGGGTGDTQYF
TRBV27	CASSSGQGVRTQYF
TRBV7-2	CASRLGGTHNEQFF
TRBV18	CASLEDTGGFGEQFF
TRBV25-1	CASSDSRGNLYGYTF
TRBV28	CASSLTISGGTEAFF
TRBV7-9	CASSLEFGATGELFF
TRBV7-9	CASSRGTGGSYEQYF
TRBV7-7	CASSSRTNQETQYF
TRBV3-1/TRBV3-2	CASSQEQAARYYTF
TRBV11-1	CASSSFPGLATDTQYF
TRBV15	CATSREQDLTDTQYF
TRBV9	CASSVGGWAEAFF
TRBV5-1	CASSLDRACSGNTIYF
TRBV9	CASSTQGAHSTDTQYF
TRBV27	CASSLSVLAAQYF